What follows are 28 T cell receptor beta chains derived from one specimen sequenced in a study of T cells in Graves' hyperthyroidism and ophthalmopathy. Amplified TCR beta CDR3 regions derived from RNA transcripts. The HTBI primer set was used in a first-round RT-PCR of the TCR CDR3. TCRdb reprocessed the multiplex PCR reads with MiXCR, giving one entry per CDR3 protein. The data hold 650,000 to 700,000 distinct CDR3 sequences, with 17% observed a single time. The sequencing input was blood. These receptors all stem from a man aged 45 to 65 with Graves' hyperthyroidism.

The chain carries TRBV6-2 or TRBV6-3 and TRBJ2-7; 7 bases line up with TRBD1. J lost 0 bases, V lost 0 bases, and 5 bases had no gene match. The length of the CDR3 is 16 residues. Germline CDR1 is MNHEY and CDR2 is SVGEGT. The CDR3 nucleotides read TGTGCCAGCAGTTACTCGGGGACAGTTTTCTCCTACGAGCAGTACTTC. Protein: CASSYSGTVFSYEQYF.

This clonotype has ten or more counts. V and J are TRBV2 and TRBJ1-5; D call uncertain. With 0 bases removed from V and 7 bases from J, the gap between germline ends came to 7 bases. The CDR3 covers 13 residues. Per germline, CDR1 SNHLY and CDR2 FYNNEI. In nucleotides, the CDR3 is TGTGCCAGCAGTGAAGCGGGGTGGCAGCCCCAGCATTTT. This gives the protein CASSEAGWQPQHF. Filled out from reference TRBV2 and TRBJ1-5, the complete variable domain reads EPEVTQTPSHQVTQMGQEVILRCVPISNHLYFYWYRQILGQKVEFLVSFYNNEISEKSEIFDDQFSVERPDGSNFTLKIRSTKLEDSAMYFCASSEAGWQPQHFGDGTRLSIL.

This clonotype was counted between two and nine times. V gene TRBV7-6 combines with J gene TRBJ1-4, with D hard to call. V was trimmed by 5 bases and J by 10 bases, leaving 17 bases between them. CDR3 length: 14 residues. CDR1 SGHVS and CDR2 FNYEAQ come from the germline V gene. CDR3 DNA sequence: TGTGCCAGCAGCGATAATTCAGAGGGAGGAAAACTGTTTTTT. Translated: CASSDNSEGGKLFF.

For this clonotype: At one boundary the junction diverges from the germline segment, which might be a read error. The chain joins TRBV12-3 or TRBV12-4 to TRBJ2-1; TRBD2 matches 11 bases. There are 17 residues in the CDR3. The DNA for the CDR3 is TGTGCCAGCAGGATATTCGCCGGGACTAGCGGATACAATGAGCAGCTCTTC. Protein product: CASRIFAGTSGYNEQLF.

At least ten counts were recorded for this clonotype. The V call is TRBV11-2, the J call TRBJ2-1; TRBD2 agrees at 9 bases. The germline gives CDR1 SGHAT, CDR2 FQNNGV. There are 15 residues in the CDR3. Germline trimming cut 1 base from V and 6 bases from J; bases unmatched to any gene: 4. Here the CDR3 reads CASSLVAGELNEQFF. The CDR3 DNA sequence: TGTGCCAGCAGCTTAGTAGCGGGAGAGCTCAATGAGCAGTTCTTC.

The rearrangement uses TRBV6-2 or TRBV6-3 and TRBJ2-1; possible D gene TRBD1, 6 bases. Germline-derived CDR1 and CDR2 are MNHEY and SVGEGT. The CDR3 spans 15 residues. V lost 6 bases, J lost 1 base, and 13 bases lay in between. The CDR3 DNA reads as TGTGCCAGCAGCCGTACAGGGACATCCTACAATGAGCAGTTCTTC. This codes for CASSRTGTSYNEQFF.

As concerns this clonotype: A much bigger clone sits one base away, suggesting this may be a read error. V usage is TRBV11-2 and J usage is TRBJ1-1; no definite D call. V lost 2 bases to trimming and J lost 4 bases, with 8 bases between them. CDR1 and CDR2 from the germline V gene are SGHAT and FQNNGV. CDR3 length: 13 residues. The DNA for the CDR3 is TGTGCCAGCAGCTTAAGGGTAAGCACTGAAGCTTTCTTT. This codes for CASSLRVSTEAFF. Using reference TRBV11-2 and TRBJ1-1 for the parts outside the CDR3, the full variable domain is EAGVAQSPRYKIIEKRQSVAFWCNPISGHATLYWYQQILGQGPKLLIQFQNNGVVDDSQLPKDRFSAERLKGVDSTLKIQPAKLEDSAVYLCASSLRVSTEAFFGQGTRLTVV.

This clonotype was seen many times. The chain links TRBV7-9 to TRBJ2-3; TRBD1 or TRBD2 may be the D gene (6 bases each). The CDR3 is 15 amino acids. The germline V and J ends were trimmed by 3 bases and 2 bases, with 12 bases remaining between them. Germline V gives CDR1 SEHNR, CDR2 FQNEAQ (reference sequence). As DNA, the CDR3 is TGTGCCAGCAGCTTTCCCGGGGGCTACACAGATACGCAGTATTTT. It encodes CASSFPGGYTDTQYF.

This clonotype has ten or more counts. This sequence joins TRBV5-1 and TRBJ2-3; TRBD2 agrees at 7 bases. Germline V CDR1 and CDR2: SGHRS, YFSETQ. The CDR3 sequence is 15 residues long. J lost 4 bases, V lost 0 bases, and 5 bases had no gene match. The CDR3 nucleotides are TGCGCCAGCAGCTTGGCTGGCGGGAGTGCAGATACGCAGTATTTT. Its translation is CASSLAGGSADTQYF.

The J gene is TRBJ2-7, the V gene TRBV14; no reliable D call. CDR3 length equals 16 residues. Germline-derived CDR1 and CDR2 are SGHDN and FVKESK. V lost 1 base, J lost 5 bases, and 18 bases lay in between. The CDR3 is CASSQGSAGPPHEQYF. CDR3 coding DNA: TGTGCCAGCAGCCAAGGCTCCGCAGGTCCGCCTCACGAGCAGTACTTC.

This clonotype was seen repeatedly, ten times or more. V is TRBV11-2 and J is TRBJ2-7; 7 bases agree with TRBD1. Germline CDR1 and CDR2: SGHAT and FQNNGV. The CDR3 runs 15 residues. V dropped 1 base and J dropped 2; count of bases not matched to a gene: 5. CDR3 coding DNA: TGTGCCAGCAGCTTAGTCCAACAGGGGCCCTACGAGCAGTACTTC. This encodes CASSLVQQGPYEQYF. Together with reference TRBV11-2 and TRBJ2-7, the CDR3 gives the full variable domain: EAGVAQSPRYKIIEKRQSVAFWCNPISGHATLYWYQQILGQGPKLLIQFQNNGVVDDSQLPKDRFSAERLKGVDSTLKIQPAKLEDSAVYLCASSLVQQGPYEQYFGPGTRLTVT.

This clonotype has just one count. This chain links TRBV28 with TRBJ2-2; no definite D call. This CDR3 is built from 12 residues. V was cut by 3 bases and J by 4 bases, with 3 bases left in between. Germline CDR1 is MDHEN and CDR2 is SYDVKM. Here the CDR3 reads CASSFITGELFF. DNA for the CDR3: TGTGCCAGCAGTTTTATCACCGGGGAGCTGTTTTTT.

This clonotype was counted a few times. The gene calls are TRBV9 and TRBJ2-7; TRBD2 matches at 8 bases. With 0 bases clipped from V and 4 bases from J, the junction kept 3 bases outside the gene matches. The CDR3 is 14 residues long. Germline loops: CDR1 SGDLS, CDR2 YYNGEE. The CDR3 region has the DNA TGTGCCAGCAGCGTAGGTAGCGGGGATTACGAGCAGTACTTC. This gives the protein CASSVGSGDYEQYF.

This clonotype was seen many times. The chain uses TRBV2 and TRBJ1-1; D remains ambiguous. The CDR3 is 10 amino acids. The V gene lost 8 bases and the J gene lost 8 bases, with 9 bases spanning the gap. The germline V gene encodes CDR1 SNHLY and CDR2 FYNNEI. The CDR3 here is CASPFTEAFF. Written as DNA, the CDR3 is TGTGCCAGCCCCTTTACGGAAGCTTTCTTT.

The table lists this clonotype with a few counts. CDR3 bases: TGTGCCAGCAGCCAAGATACACAGGGGAACACTGAAGCTTTCTTT. Translated: CASSQDTQGNTEAFF. This sequence joins TRBV4-2 and TRBJ1-1; TRBD1 is a possible D gene (6 bases). This CDR3 contains 15 residues. Germline assignment: CDR1 LGHNA and CDR2 YNFKEQ. V lost 0 bases to trimming and J lost 1 base, with 9 bases between them.

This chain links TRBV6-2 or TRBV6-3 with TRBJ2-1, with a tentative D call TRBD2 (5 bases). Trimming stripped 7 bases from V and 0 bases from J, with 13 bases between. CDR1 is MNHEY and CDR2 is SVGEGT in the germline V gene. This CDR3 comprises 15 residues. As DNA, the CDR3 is TGTGCCAGCACGGGGAATTCTCCCTCCTACAATGAGCAGTTCTTC. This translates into CASTGNSPSYNEQFF.

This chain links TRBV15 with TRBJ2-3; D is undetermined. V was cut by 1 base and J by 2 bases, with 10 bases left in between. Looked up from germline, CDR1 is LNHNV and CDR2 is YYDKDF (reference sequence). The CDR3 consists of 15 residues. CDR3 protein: CATSRVSGHTDTQYF. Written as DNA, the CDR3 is TGTGCCACCAGCAGAGTATCGGGTCACACAGATACGCAGTATTTT.

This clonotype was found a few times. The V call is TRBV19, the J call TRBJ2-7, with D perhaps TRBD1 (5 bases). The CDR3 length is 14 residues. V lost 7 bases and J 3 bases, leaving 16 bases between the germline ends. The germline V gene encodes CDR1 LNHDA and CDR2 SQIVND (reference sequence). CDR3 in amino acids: CASTTTATSYEQYF. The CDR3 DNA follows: TGTGCCAGTACGACGACAGCTACGAGCTACGAGCAGTACTTC.

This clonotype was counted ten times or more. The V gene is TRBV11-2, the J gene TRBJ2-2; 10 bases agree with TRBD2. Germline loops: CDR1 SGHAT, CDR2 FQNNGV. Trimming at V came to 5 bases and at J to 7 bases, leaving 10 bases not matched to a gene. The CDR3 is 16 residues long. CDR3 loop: CASSPRPLAGDGELFF. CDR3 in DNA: TGTGCCAGCAGCCCAAGGCCCCTAGCGGGGGACGGGGAGCTGTTTTTT.

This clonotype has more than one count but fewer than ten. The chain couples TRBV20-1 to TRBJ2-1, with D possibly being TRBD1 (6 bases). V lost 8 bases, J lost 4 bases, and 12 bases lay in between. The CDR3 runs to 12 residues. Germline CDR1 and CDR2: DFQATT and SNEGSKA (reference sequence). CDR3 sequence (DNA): TGCAGTCTCCGGACAGAATACAATGAGCAGTTCTTC. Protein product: CSLRTEYNEQFF.

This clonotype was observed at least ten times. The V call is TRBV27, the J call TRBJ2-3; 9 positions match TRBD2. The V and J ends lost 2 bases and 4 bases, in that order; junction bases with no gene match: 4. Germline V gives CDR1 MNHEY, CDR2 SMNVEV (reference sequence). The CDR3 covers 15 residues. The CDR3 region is CASSLAGGLADTQYF. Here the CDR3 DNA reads TGTGCCAGCAGTTTAGCGGGAGGGCTCGCAGATACGCAGTATTTT.

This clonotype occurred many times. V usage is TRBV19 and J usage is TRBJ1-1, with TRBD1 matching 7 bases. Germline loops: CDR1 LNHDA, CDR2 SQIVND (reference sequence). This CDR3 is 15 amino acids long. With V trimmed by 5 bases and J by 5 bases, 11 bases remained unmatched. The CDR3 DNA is TGTGCCAGTAGTCTCTACACAGGGGAAGGTACTGAAGCTTTCTTT. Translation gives CASSLYTGEGTEAFF.

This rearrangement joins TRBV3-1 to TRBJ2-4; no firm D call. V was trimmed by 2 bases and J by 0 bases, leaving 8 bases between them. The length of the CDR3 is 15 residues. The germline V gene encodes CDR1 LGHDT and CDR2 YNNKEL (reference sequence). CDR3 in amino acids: CASSQTNLAKNIQYF. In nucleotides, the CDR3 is TGTGCCAGCAGCCAAACTAACCTAGCCAAAAACATTCAGTACTTC.

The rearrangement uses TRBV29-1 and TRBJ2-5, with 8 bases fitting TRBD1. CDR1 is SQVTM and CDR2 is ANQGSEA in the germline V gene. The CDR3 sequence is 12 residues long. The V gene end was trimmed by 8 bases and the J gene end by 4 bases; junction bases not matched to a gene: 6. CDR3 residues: CSKTGAGETQYF. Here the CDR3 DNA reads TGCAGCAAGACAGGGGCCGGAGAGACCCAGTACTTC.

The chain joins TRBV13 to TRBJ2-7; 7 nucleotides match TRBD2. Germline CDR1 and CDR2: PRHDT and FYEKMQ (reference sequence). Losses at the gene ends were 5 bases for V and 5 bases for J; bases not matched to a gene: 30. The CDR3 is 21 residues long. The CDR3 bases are TGTGCCAGCAGCCCTAAGGTCTTTCTCGAGGGGACGCCAAAGGGAGGGAACGAGCAGTACTTC. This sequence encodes CASSPKVFLEGTPKGGNEQYF. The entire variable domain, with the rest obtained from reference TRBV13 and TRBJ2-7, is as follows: AAGVIQSPRHLIKEKRETATLKCYPIPRHDTVYWYQQGPGQDPQFLISFYEKMQSDKGSIPDRFSAQQFSDYHSELNMSSLELGDSALYFCASSPKVFLEGTPKGGNEQYFGPGTRLTVT.

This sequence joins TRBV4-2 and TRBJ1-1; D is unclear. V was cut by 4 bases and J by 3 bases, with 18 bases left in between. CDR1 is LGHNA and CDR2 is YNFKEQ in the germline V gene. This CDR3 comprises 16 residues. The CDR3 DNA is TGTGCCAGCAGCCTTGAACTAGGGTGGGGTCACACTGAAGCTTTCTTT. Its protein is CASSLELGWGHTEAFF.

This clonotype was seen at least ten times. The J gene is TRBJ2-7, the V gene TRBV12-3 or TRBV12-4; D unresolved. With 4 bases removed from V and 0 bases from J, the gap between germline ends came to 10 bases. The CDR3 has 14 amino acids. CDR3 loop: CASSSHESSYEQYF. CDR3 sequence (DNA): TGTGCCAGCAGTTCCCATGAGAGCTCCTACGAGCAGTACTTC.

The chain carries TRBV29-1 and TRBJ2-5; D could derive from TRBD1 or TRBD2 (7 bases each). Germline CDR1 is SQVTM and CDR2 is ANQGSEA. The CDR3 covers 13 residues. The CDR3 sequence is CGSGGAGQETQYF. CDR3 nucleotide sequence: TGCGGCTCAGGGGGGGCAGGACAAGAGACCCAGTACTTC.